This TCR beta chain came from a study of CD8+ T cells in alopecia areata. cDNA reverse transcribed from extracted RNA served as the sequencing template. The data were produced by immunoSEQ multiplex PCR, yet TCRdb's version contains in-frame clones alone and is incomplete. Of about 150,000 clones listed, around 55% are singletons. Input material: CD4+ T cells sorted from blood. The receptors here all came from a human donor in good health.

This clone was detected only a few times. The rearrangement links TRBV6-5 to TRBJ1-2; D is unclear. Germline V gene data show CDR1 as MNHEY and CDR2 as SVGAGI. V dropped 9 bases and J dropped 5 bases, with 1 base sitting between them. The CDR3 loop spans 8 amino acids. The CDR3 nucleotides are TGTGCCAGATATGGCTACACCTTC. Its translation is CARYGYTF.